Listed here are 5 T cell receptor beta chains from one sample, sequenced in a study of T cells in Graves' hyperthyroidism and ophthalmopathy. Amplification targeted TCR beta CDR3 regions from RNA transcripts. The HTBI set primed first-round TCR CDR3 RT-PCR. TCRdb re-derived calls from the multiplex PCR reads in MiXCR, one entry per CDR3 protein. The sample lists about 500,000 distinct CDR3 sequences, about 16% seen once, with approximately 32% in the top ten. The sample taken for sequencing was blood. The receptors come from a young woman with Graves' ophthalmopathy.

This clonotype was seen only a few times. This rearrangement joins TRBV2 to TRBJ1-5; D is unclear. This CDR3 contains 13 residues. Germline V gene sequence: CDR1 SNHLY, CDR2 FYNNEI. V lost 3 bases and J 9 bases, leaving 12 bases between the germline ends. CDR3 loop: CASSDEAFGPQHF. The CDR3 DNA follows: TGTGCCAGCAGTGACGAGGCGTTCGGGCCCCAGCATTTT.

The chain combines TRBV27 with TRBJ2-1; D might be TRBD1 or TRBD2, each matching 6 bases. Trimming removed 5 bases from V and 6 bases from J, with 8 bases in between. The CDR3 loop spans 12 amino acids. Germline assignment: CDR1 MNHEY and CDR2 SMNVEV (reference sequence). As DNA, the CDR3 is TGTGCCAGCAGTCGGGGGCGCAATGAGCAGTTCTTC. It specifies CASSRGRNEQFF.

This clonotype was counted only a few times. The junction shows a germline mismatch at one end, possibly a read error. The chain has TRBV19 and TRBJ2-1; 10 bases agree with TRBD1. CDR1 and CDR2 from the germline V gene are LNHDA and SQIVND (reference sequence). CDR3 size: 14 residues. CDR3 nucleotide sequence: TGTGCCAGTAGCGGGACAGGGGCGTACAGTGAGCAGTTCTTC. It codes for CASSGTGAYSEQFF.

This clonotype appeared many times. The chain joins TRBV2 to TRBJ2-1; 12 nucleotides line up with TRBD2. Trimming cost V 6 bases and J 4 bases; bases outside gene matches: 7. The V gene's germline CDR1 is SNHLY and CDR2 FYNNEI. CDR3 length equals 16 residues. In nucleotides, the CDR3 is TGTGCCAGCAGGGCCGGTCTAGCGGGAGGGTACAATGAGCAGTTCTTC. This codes for CASRAGLAGGYNEQFF.

The sample holds a few counts of this clonotype. The chain is built from TRBV11-2 and TRBJ2-1; 9 bases fit TRBD2. This CDR3 is 15 amino acids long. V dropped 5 bases and J dropped 6; count of bases not matched to a gene: 8. Per germline, CDR1 SGHAT and CDR2 FQNNGV. The CDR3 sequence: CASSHIAGAGNEQFF. CDR3 in DNA: TGTGCCAGCAGCCATATAGCGGGAGCCGGCAATGAGCAGTTCTTC. Looking up the rest from reference TRBV11-2 and TRBJ2-1 gives the full variable domain: EAGVAQSPRYKIIEKRQSVAFWCNPISGHATLYWYQQILGQGPKLLIQFQNNGVVDDSQLPKDRFSAERLKGVDSTLKIQPAKLEDSAVYLCASSHIAGAGNEQFFGPGTRLTVL.